This TCR beta chain was retrieved from a study of blood T cells in healthy people across ages. The authors ran a second PCR of roughly 6 to 12 cycles using a sample-barcoded 5' primer and a J-beta primer mix. With 12 random nucleotides, a template-switch adaptor tagged each individual cDNA molecule. TCRdb ran MiXCR on the 5' RACE reads and lists one entry per CDR3 protein. Here the sample spans about 640,000 distinct CDR3 sequences, 45% to 65% being singletons. There were at least 6 micrograms of total RNA extracted from every sample. The CDR3 spans 14 residues. Trimming took 5 bases from V and 8 from J; bases not matched to a gene: 6. Germline loops: CDR1 MRHNA, CDR2 SNTAGT. On this clonotype itself: Its antigen remains unknown.

Study-wide results and limits: A strong correlation was seen between TCR beta diversity and naive T cell percentage.

The sample was blood. This receptor was taken from a man aged 55 to 69 in good health. The J gene is TRBJ2-4, the V gene TRBV6-4, with 10 bases lining up with TRBD1. In nucleotides, the CDR3 is TGTGCCAGCAGTCCGACCGGGACAGGGGACATTCAGTACTTC. This sequence encodes CASSPTGTGDIQYF.